What follows are 13 T cell receptor beta chains derived from one specimen sequenced in a study of T-cell reconstitution after alpha-beta-depleted transplantation in children. Construction of the TCRbeta library involved unique molecular identifiers. TCRdb independently ran MiXCR on the PCR reads; one entry per CDR3 protein. The sample has 400,000 to 450,000 distinct CDR3 sequences; roughly 44% are singletons. This specimen was PBMCs, taken before TCRalphabeta/CD19-depleted stem cell transplant. These receptors came from a girl aged 2-10 years with aplastic anemia, due to receive a stem cell transplant.

The CDR3 nucleotides are TGTGCCAGCAGTTTCTCGGGGGGAAGGAGCAATCAGCCCCAGCATTTT. Translating gives CASSFSGGRSNQPQHF. The chain has TRBV12-3 or TRBV12-4 and TRBJ1-5; possibly TRBD1 for D (5 bases). CDR3 length: 16 amino acids. Trimming shortened V by 3 bases and J by 1 base, and 13 bases separated the two germline ends.

This clonotype occurred many times. The gene calls are TRBV12-3 or TRBV12-4 and TRBJ2-5; D gene uncertain. The CDR3 spans 13 residues. Trimming took 4 bases from V and 7 from J, leaving 13 bases between them. This CDR3 is CASSSTPKGTQYF. CDR3 nucleotides: TGTGCCAGCAGTTCGACACCTAAGGGGACCCAGTACTTC.

V usage is TRBV3-1 and J usage is TRBJ2-1, with D possibly being TRBD1 or TRBD2 (5 bases each). Trimming took off 0 bases at V and 3 bases at J, with 15 bases between the two ends. Germline V CDR1 and CDR2: LGHDT, YNNKEL (reference sequence). The CDR3 is made up of 17 amino acids. The CDR3 is CASSQESAGSYYNEQFF. The CDR3 DNA follows: TGTGCCAGCAGCCAAGAATCTGCAGGGAGCTACTACAATGAGCAGTTCTTC.

The CDR3 sequence is CASSWGTGKGNTIYF. For the CDR3, the DNA is TGCGCCAGCAGCTGGGGGACAGGGAAGGGAAACACCATATATTTT. The chain is built from TRBV5-1 and TRBJ1-3; 9 bases fit TRBD1. The V segment lost 3 bases and the J segment 4 bases; nucleotides outside the gene matches: 5. CDR3 length: 15 residues. Germline lookup yields CDR1 SGHRS and CDR2 YFSETQ.

The V call is TRBV18, the J call TRBJ1-2; TRBD1 agrees at 9 bases. Germline loops: CDR1 KGHSH, CDR2 LQKENI. Losses at the gene ends were 4 bases for V and 5 bases for J; bases not matched to a gene: 5. The CDR3 consists of 14 residues. CDR3 residues: CASSLGTGMYGYTF. The DNA of the CDR3 is TGTGCCAGCTCACTGGGGACAGGGATGTATGGCTACACCTTC. The full variable domain, rest sourced from reference TRBV18 and TRBJ1-2, is NAGVMQNPRHLVRRRGQEARLRCSPMKGHSHVYWYRQLPEEGLKFMVYLQKENIIDESGMPKERFSAEFPKEGPSILRIQQVVRGDSAAYFCASSLGTGMYGYTFGSGTRLTVV.

The table lists this clonotype with a few counts. The chain is built from TRBV5-4 and TRBJ1-1; D is uncertain. V was trimmed by 4 bases and J by 8 bases, leaving 18 bases between them. The CDR3 is 14 residues long. Germline V lookup: CDR1 SGHNT, CDR2 YYREEE (reference sequence). The chain's CDR3 is CASSLPLEGTEAFF. Here the CDR3 DNA reads TGTGCCAGCAGCCTTCCACTGGAGGGCACCGAAGCTTTCTTT.

The gene calls are TRBV2 and TRBJ2-1; D not certain. The V and J ends lost 1 base and 0 bases respectively, with 7 bases between them. This CDR3 region has 15 residues. CDR1 is SNHLY and CDR2 is FYNNEI in the germline V gene. CDR3 region: CASSEEASSYNEQFF. In DNA, the CDR3 is TGTGCCAGCAGTGAAGAAGCGTCCTCCTACAATGAGCAGTTCTTC.

The CDR3 DNA reads TGCGCCAGCAGCCGGGGGGGTACCGGGGACACTGAAGCTTTCTTT. Encoded protein: CASSRGGTGDTEAFF. The rearrangement joins TRBV5-1 to TRBJ1-1; tentative D call: TRBD1 (5 bases). The V end was cut by 4 bases, the J end by 3 bases, with 16 bases between. In germline, CDR1 is SGHRS, CDR2 YFSETQ. The CDR3 consists of 15 residues.

The chain uses TRBV4-1 and TRBJ2-3; D is ambiguous. V lost 4 bases and J 2 bases, leaving 10 bases between the germline ends. The CDR3 runs 14 residues. In germline, CDR1 is MGHRA, CDR2 YSYEKL. CDR3 sequence: CASSPKWFTDTQYF. The DNA for the CDR3 is TGCGCCAGCAGCCCGAAGTGGTTCACAGATACGCAGTATTTT.

This clonotype was detected only a few times. This sequence joins TRBV6-1 and TRBJ2-7; the match to TRBD2 covers 11 bases. In germline, CDR1 is MNHNS, CDR2 SASEGT. The CDR3 contains 16 residues. V lost 6 bases, J lost 0 bases, and 7 bases stayed unmatched. CDR3 amino acids: CASSRGLAGNSYEQYF. The CDR3 DNA follows: TGTGCCAGCAGCCGCGGACTAGCGGGTAACTCCTACGAGCAGTACTTC.

Comments on this clonotype: At one end the junction does not follow the germline gene, possibly because of a read error. V usage is TRBV5-1 and J usage is TRBJ2-7; 10 nucleotides match TRBD1. From germline, CDR1 is SGHRS and CDR2 YFSETQ. The CDR3 contains 16 residues. The CDR3 reads CASTLRETGGLHEQYF. CDR3 in DNA: TGCGCCAGCACCTTGCGAGAGACAGGGGGCCTCCACGAGCAGTACTTC. Based on the CDR3 plus reference TRBV5-1 and TRBJ2-7, the full variable domain is KAGVTQTPRYLIKTRGQQVTLSCSPISGHRSVSWYQQTPGQGLQFLFEYFSETQRNKGNFPGRFSGRQFSNSRSEMNVSTLELGDSALYLCASTLRETGGLHEQYFGPGTRLTVT.

This rearrangement joins TRBV15 to TRBJ2-5; 7 bases line up with TRBD1. Trimming cost V 1 base and J 5 bases; bases outside gene matches: 10. The CDR3 covers 16 residues. CDR1 is LNHNV, CDR2 YYDKDF, per germline (reference sequence). The CDR3 nucleotides are TGTGCCACCAGCAGAGGCCCTAATCAGGGGGTCGAGACCCAGTACTTC. Its translation is CATSRGPNQGVETQYF.

The rearrangement links TRBV15 to TRBJ2-7, with D perhaps TRBD1 or TRBD2 (6 bases each). The CDR3 spans 13 residues. CDR1 LNHNV and CDR2 YYDKDF come from the germline V gene (reference sequence). The germline V and J ends were trimmed by 6 bases and 1 base, with 10 bases remaining between them. CDR3 region: CATRTRGSYEQYF. In DNA form, the CDR3 reads TGTGCCACCAGGACTAGGGGGTCCTACGAGCAGTACTTC.